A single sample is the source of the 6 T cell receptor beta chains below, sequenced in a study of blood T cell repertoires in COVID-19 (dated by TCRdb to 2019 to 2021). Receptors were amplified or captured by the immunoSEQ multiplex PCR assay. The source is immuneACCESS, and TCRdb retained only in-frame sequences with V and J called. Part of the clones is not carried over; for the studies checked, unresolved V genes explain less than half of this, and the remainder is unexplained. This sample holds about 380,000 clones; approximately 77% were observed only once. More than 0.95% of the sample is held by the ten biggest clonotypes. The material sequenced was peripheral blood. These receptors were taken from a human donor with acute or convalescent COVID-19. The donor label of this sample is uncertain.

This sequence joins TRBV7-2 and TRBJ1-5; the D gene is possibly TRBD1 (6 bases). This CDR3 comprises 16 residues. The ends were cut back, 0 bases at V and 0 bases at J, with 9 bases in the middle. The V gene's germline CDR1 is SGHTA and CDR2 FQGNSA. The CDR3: CASSLAGQPSNQPQHF. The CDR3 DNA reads TGTGCCAGCAGCTTAGCAGGACAGCCTAGCAATCAGCCCCAGCATTTT.

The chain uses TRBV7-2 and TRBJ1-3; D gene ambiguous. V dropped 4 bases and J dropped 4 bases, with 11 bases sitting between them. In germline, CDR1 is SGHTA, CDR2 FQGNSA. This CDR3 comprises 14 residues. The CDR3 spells CASSSRVTGNTIYF. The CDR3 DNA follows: TGTGCCAGCAGCTCCCGTGTTACAGGAAACACCATATATTTT.

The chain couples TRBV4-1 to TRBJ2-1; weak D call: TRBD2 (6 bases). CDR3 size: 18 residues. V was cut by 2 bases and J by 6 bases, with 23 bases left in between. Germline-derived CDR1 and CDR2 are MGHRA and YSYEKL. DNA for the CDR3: TGCGCCAGCAGCCAATTACCCACACTAGCCTCCACATCCAATGAGCAGTTCTTC. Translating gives CASSQLPTLASTSNEQFF.

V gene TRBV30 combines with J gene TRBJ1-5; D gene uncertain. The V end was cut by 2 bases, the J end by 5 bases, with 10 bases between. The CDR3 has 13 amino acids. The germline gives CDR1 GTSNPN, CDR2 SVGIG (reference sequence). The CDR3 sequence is CAWSRQAHQPQHF. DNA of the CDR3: TGTGCCTGGAGTCGGCAGGCCCATCAGCCCCAGCATTTT.

CDR3: CSVPTSGIPNEQFF. CDR3 DNA: TGCAGCGTCCCGACTAGCGGGATTCCCAATGAGCAGTTCTTC. The genes are TRBV29-1 and TRBJ2-1; 11 bases agree with TRBD2. Trimming at V came to 6 bases and at J to 6 bases, leaving 7 bases not matched to a gene. The germline V gene encodes CDR1 SQVTM and CDR2 ANQGSEA. The CDR3 sequence is 14 residues long.

CDR3 bases: TGTGCCAGCAGTGGTCGGACAGGGTTGACTGAAGCTTTCTTT. Encoded protein: CASSGRTGLTEAFF. This chain joins TRBV2 and TRBJ1-1, with TRBD1 matching 8 bases. CDR3 size: 14 residues. The germline V gene has CDR1 SNHLY and CDR2 FYNNEI. The V segment lost 4 bases and the J segment 5 bases; nucleotides outside the gene matches: 6.